Following are 3 T cell receptor beta chains from one sample sequenced in a study of T cells in Graves' hyperthyroidism and ophthalmopathy. From RNA transcripts, TCR beta CDR3 regions were amplified. With the HTBI primer set, the TCR CDR3 went through a first round of RT-PCR. TCRdb reanalysed the multiplex PCR reads using MiXCR and keeps one entry per CDR3 protein. The sample shows hundreds of thousands of distinct CDR3 sequences, more than 15% of them seen only once. Sequencing was carried out using blood. The source of these receptors is a woman younger than 30 with Graves' hyperthyroidism.

In this sample, this clonotype turned up many times. This chain joins TRBV7-2 and TRBJ1-2; 11 bases match TRBD1. This CDR3 comprises 17 residues. Trimming at V came to 6 bases and at J to 3 bases, leaving 12 bases not matched to a gene. Germline CDR1 is SGHTA and CDR2 is FQGNSA. The CDR3 DNA follows: TGTGCCAGCAGTCGAGCCGGACAGGGGGCGCGGGACTATGGCTACACCTTC. Translating gives CASSRAGQGARDYGYTF.

The chain employs TRBV29-1 and TRBJ2-2; TRBD1 matches 9 bases. CDR3 length: 18 amino acids. J was trimmed by 7 bases and V by 3 bases; bases with no gene match: 18. In germline, CDR1 is SQVTM, CDR2 ANQGSEA. CDR3 amino acids: CSVDSLNLGQGSSGELFF. CDR3 sequence (DNA): TGCAGCGTTGATAGCTTAAACTTGGGACAGGGATCTAGCGGGGAGCTGTTTTTT.

In this sample, this clonotype turned up a few times. The genes are TRBV9 and TRBJ1-4; 7 bases line up with TRBD1. Germline CDR1 reads SGDLS; CDR2 reads YYNGEE. The V segment lost 4 bases and the J segment 5 bases; nucleotides outside the gene matches: 8. The CDR3 covers 15 residues. The CDR3 nucleotides read TGTGCCAGCAGCCCTCCCGGGACAGCAAATGAAAAACTGTTTTTT. It encodes CASSPPGTANEKLFF. Using reference TRBV9 and TRBJ1-4 for the parts outside the CDR3, the full variable domain is DSGVTQTPKHLITATGQRVTLRCSPRSGDLSVYWYQQSLDQGLQFLIQYYNGEERAKGNILERFSAQQFPDLHSELNLSSLELGDSALYFCASSPPGTANEKLFFGSGTQLSVL.